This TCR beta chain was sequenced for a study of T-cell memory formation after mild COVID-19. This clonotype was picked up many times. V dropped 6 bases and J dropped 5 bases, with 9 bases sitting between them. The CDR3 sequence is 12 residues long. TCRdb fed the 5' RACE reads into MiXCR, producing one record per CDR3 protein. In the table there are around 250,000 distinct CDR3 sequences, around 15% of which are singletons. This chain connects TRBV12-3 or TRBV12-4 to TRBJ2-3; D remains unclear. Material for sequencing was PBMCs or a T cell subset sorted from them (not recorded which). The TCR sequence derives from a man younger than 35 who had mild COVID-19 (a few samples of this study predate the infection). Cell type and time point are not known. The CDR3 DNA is TGTGCCAGCAGCCTGGTGGTAGATACGCAGTATTTT. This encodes CASSLVVDTQYF.